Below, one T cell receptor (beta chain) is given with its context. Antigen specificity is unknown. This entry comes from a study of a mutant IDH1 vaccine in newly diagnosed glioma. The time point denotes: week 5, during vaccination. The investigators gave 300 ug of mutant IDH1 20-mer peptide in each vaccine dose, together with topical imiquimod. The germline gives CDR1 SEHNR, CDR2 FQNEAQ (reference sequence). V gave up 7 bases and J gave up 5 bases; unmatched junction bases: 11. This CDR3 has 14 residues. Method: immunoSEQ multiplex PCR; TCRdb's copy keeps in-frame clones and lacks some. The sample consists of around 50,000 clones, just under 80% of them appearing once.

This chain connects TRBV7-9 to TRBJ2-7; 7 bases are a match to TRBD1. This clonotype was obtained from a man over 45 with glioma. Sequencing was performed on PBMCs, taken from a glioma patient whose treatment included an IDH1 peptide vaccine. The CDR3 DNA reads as TGTGCCAGCATCAGGGCAGGGGGTTGGGACGAGCAGTACTTC. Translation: CASIRAGGWDEQYF. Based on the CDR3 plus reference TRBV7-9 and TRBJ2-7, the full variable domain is DTGVSQNPRHKITKRGQNVTFRCDPISEHNRLYWYRQTLGQGPEFLTYFQNEAQLEKSRLLSDRFSAERPKGSFSTLEIQRTEQGDSAMYLCASIRAGGWDEQYFGPGTRLTVT.